Described below is a single T cell receptor (beta chain) sequence and its context. This sample was included in a study of shared clonotypes between healthy human individuals. This CDR3 spans 12 amino acids. Trimming pared 4 bases from V and 2 bases from J, leaving 5 bases between. From germline, CDR1 is SGDLS and CDR2 YYNGEE. The test was conducted at deep level. Per the study methods: Junction-only sequences without quality scores came from ImmunoSEQ, so filtering differed. The repertoire was sequenced with immunoSEQ multiplex PCR; TCRdb's copy has only in-frame clones and lacks some. V, J and clone size derive from that table, while D and trimming were established from the DNA sequence. In the table there are about 2,100,000 clones, approximately 94% of which are singletons. Naive CD8 cells lacked CD45RO and underwent positive selection for CCR7, leaving out terminally differentiated effector memory CD45RA+ cells.

The chain is built from TRBV9 and TRBJ2-3; no clear D. The receptor's source is a man aged 18 to 29 in good health. Some clones in this sample may be carry-over from other donors' samples. Sequencing input: naive CD8+ T cells from PBMCs. The CDR3 reads CASSKPTDTQYF. DNA for the CDR3: TGTGCCAGCAGCAAACCCACAGATACGCAGTATTTT.